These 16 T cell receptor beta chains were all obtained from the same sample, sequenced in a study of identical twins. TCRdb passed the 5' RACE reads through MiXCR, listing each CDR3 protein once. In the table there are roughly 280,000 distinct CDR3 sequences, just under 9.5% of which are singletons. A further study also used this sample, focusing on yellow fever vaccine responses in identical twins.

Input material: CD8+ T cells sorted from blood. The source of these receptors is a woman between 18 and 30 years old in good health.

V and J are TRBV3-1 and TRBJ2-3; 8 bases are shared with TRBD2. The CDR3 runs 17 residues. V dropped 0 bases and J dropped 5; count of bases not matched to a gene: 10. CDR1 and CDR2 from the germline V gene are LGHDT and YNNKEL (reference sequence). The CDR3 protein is CASSQDFGGASGDTQYF. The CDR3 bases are TGTGCCAGCAGCCAAGATTTCGGGGGGGCCAGTGGAGATACGCAGTATTTT.

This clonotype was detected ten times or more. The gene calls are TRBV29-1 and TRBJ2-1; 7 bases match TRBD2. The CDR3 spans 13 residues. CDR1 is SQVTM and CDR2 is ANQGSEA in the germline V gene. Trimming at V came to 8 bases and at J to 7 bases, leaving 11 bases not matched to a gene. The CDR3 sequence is CSSSGGVGNEQFF. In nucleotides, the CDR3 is TGCAGCTCCTCGGGGGGAGTTGGTAATGAGCAGTTCTTC.

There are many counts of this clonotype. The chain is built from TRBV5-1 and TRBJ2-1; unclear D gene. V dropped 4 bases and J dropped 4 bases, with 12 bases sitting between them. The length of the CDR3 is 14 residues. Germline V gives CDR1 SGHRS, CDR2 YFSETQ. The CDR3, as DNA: TGCGCCAGCAGCCTATCCGACGGGTACAATGAGCAGTTCTTC. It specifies CASSLSDGYNEQFF.

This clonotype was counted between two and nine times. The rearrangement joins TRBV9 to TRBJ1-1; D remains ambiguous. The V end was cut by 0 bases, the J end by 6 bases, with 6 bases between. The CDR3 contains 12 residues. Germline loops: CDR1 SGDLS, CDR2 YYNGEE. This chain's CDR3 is CASSVVGSEAFF. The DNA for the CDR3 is TGTGCCAGCAGCGTAGTGGGTTCTGAAGCTTTCTTT.

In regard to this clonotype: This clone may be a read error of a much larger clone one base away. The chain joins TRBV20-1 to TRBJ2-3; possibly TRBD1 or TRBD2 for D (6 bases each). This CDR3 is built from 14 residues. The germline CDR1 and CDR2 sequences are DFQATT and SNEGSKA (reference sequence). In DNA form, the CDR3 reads TGCAGTGCTAGAGATCTGTGGGGGGCAGATATGCAGTATTTT. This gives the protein CSARDLWGADMQYF.

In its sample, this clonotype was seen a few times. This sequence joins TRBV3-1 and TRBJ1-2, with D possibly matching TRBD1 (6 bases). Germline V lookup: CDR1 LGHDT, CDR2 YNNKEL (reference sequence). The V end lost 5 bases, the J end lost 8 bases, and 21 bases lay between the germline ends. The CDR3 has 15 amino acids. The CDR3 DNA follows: TGTGCCAGCAGCGCCCCAGGGGCCGCGGTGGAAGGCTACACCTTC. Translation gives CASSAPGAAVEGYTF.

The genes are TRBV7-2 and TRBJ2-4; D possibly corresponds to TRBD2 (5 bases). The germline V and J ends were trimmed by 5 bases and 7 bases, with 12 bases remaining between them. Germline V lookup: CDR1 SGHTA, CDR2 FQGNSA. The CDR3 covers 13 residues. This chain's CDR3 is CASSPGSGNIQYF. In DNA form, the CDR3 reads TGTGCCAGCAGCCCGGGGTCGGGGAACATTCAGTACTTC.

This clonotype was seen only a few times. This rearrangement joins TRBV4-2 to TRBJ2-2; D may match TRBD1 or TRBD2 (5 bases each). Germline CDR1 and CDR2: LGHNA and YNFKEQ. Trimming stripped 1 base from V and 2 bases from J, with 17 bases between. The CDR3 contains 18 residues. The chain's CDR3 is CASSQGEEGDANTGELFF. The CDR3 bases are TGTGCCAGCAGCCAAGGCGAAGAAGGGGACGCCAACACCGGGGAGCTGTTTTTT.

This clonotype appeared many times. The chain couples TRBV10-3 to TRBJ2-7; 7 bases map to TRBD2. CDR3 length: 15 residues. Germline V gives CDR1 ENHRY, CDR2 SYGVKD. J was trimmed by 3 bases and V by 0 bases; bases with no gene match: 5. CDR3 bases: TGTGCCATCAGTGAGTCGCGGGACTATATCTACGAGCAGTACTTC. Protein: CAISESRDYIYEQYF.

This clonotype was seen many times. The CDR3 DNA reads TGTGCCAGCAGCAAAACCCCCGGGGAGCTGTTTTTT. This translates into CASSKTPGELFF. The chain links TRBV7-9 to TRBJ2-2; the D is unclear. V was trimmed by 5 bases and J by 6 bases, leaving 7 bases between them. The CDR3 has 12 residues. Germline-derived CDR1 and CDR2 are SEHNR and FQNEAQ (reference sequence).

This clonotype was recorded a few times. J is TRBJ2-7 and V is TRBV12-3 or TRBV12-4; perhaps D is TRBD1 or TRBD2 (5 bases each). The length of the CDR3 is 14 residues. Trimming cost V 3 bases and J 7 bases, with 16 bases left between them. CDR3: CASSFAGTPNEQYF. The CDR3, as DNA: TGTGCCAGCAGTTTTGCAGGGACCCCTAATGAGCAGTACTTC.

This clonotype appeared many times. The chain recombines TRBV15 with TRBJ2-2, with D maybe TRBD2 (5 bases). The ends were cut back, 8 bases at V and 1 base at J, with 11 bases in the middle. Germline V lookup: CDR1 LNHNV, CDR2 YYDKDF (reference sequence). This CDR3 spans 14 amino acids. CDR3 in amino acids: CATLDGMNTGELFF. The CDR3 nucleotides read TGTGCCACCCTTGACGGGATGAACACCGGGGAGCTGTTTTTT.

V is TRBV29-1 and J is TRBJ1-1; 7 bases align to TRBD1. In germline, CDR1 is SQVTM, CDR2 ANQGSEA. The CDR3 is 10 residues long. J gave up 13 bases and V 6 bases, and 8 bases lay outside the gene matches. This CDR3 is CSVVLGQLFF. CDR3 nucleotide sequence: TGCAGCGTGGTCTTGGGACAGCTTTTCTTT.

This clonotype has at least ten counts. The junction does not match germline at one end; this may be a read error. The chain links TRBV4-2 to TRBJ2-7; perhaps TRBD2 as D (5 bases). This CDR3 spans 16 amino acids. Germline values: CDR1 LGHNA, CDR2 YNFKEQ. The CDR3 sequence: CASSQVPGNPSSEQYF. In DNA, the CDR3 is TGTGCCAGCAGCCAAGTCCCCGGGAACCCCTCCTCCGAGCAGTACTTC.

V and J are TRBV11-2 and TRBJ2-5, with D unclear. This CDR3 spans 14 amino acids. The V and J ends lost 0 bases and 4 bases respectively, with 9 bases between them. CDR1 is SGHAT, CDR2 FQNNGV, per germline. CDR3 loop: CASSLDPGRETQYF. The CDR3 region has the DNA TGTGCCAGCAGCTTAGACCCCGGACGAGAGACCCAGTACTTC.

CDR3 amino acids: CASSPEEGYEQYF. The CDR3 DNA follows: TGTGCCAGCAGCCCAGAAGAGGGGTACGAGCAGTACTTC. The chain uses TRBV3-1 and TRBJ2-7, with D tentatively TRBD1 or TRBD2 (5 bases each). Germline CDR1 and CDR2: LGHDT and YNNKEL (reference sequence). V was shortened by 4 bases and J by 4 bases, with 11 bases between the two germline ends. This CDR3 spans 13 amino acids.